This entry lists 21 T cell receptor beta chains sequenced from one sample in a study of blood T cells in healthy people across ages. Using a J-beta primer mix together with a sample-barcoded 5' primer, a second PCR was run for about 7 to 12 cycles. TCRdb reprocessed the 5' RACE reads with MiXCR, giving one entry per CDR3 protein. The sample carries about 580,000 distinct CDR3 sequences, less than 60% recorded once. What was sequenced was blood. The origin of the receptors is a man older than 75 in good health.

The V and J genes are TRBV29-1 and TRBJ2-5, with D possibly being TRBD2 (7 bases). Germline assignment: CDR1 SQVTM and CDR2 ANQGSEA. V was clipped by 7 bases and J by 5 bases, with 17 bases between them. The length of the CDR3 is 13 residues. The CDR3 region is CSGLLSGGETQYF. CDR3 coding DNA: TGCAGCGGTCTCTTGTCGGGGGGCGAGACCCAGTACTTC.

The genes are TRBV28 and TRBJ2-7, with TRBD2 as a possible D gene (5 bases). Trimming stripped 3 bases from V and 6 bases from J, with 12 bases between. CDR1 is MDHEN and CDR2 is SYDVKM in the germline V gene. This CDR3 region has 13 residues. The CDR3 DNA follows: TGTGCCAGCAGTTTGGGCAGGAGGATCGAGCAGTACTTC. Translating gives CASSLGRRIEQYF. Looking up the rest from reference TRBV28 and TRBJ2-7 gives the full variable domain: DVKVTQSSRYLVKRTGEKVFLECVQDMDHENMFWYRQDPGLGLRLIYFSYDVKMKEKGDIPEGYSVSREKKERFSLILESASTNQTSMYLCASSLGRRIEQYFGPGTRLTVT.

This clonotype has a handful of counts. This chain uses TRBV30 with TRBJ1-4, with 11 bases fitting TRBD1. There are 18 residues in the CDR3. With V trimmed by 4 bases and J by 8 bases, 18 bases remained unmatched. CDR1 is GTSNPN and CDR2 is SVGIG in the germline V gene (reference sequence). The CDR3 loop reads CAWTLRPGQGATREKLFF. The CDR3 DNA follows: TGTGCCTGGACCCTACGACCCGGACAGGGGGCGACTCGCGAAAAACTGTTTTTT.

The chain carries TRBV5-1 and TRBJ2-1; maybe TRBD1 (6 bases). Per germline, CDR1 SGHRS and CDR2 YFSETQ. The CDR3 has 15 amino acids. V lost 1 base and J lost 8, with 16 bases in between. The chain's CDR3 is CASSLRGIKGDEQFF. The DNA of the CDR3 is TGCGCCAGCAGCTTGAGAGGGATTAAGGGGGATGAGCAGTTCTTC. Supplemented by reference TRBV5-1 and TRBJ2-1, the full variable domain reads KAGVTQTPRYLIKTRGQQVTLSCSPISGHRSVSWYQQTPGQGLQFLFEYFSETQRNKGNFPGRFSGRQFSNSRSEMNVSTLELGDSALYLCASSLRGIKGDEQFFGPGTRLTVL.

CDR3 sequence (DNA): TGCAGCGCACGACAGGCTACAGGTGAAAAACTGTTTTTT. The encoded protein is CSARQATGEKLFF. The chain carries TRBV29-1 and TRBJ1-4, with D tentatively TRBD1 (6 bases). The CDR3 runs 13 residues. V was clipped by 7 bases and J by 7 bases, with 16 bases between them. In germline, CDR1 is SQVTM, CDR2 ANQGSEA.

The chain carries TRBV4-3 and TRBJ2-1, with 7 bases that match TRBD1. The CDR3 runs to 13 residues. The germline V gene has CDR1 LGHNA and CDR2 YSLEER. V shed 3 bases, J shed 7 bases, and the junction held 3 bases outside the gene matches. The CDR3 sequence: CASSQGQLNEQFF. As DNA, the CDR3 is TGCGCCAGCAGCCAGGGACAGTTGAATGAGCAGTTCTTC.

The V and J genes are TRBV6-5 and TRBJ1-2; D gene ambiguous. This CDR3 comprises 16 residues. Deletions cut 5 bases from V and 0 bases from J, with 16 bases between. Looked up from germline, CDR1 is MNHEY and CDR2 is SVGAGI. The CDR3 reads CASSPRGQPSNYGYTF. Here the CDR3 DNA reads TGTGCCAGCAGTCCCAGAGGGCAGCCTTCTAACTATGGCTACACCTTC.

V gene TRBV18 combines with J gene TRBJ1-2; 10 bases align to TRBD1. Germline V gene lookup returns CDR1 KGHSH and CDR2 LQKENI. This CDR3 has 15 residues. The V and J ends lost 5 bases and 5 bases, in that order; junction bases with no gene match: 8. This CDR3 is CASSALDRGRYGYTF. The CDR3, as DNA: TGTGCCAGCTCAGCCCTTGACAGGGGGCGTTATGGCTACACCTTC. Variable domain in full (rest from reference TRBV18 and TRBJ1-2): NAGVMQNPRHLVRRRGQEARLRCSPMKGHSHVYWYRQLPEEGLKFMVYLQKENIIDESGMPKERFSAEFPKEGPSILRIQQVVRGDSAAYFCASSALDRGRYGYTFGSGTRLTVV.

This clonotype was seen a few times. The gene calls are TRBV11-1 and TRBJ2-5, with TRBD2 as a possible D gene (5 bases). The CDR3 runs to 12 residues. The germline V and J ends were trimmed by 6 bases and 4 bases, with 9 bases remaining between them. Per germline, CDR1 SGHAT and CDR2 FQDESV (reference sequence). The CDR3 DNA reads TGTGCCAGCAGTCGGGGTTCAGAGACCCAGTACTTC. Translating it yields CASSRGSETQYF.

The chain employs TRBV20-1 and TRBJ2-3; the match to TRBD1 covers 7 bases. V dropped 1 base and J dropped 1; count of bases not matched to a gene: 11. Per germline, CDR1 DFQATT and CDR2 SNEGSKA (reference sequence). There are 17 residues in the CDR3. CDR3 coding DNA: TGCAGTGCTAGAGGACAGGGTTGGGGTAAAGGCACAGATACGCAGTATTTT. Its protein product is CSARGQGWGKGTDTQYF.

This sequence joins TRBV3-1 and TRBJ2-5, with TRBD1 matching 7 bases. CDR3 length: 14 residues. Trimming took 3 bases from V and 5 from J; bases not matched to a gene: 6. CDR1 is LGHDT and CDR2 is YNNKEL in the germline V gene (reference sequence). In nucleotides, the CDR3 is TGTGCCAGCAGCCACGACAGGGAGAGGGAGACCCAGTACTTC. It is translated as CASSHDRERETQYF.

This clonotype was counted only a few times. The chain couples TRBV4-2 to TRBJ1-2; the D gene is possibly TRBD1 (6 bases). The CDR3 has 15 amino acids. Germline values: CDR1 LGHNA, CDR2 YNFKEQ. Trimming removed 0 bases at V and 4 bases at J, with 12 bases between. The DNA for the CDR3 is TGTGCCAGCAGCCAAGAAGGGGGAGCCGGCTATGGCTACACCTTC. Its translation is CASSQEGGAGYGYTF.

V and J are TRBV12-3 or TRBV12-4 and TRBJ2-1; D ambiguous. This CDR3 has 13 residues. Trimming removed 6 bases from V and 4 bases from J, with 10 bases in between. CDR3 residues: CASSSLGYNEQFF. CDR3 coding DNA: TGTGCCAGCAGCTCCCTAGGGTACAATGAGCAGTTCTTC.

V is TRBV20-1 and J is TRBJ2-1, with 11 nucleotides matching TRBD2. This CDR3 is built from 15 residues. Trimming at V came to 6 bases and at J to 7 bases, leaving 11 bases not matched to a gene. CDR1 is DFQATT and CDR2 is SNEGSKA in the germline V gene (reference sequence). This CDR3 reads CSAFSGRALKNEQFF. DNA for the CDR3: TGCAGTGCATTTAGCGGGAGGGCCTTAAAAAATGAGCAGTTCTTC.

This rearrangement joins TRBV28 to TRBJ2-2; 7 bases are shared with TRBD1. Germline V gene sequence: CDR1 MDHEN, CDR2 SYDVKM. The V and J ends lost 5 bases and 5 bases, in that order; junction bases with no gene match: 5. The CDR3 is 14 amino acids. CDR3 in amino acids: CASSPGQQTGELFF. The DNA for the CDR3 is TGTGCCAGCAGTCCGGGACAGCAGACCGGGGAGCTGTTTTTT.

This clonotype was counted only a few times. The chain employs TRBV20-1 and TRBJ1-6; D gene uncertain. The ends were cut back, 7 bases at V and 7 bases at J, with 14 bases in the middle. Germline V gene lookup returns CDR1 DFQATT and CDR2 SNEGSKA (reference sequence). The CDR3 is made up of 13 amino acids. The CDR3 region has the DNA TGCAGTGGGACCCCCCTCGGGAATTCACCCCTCCACTTT. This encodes CSGTPLGNSPLHF.

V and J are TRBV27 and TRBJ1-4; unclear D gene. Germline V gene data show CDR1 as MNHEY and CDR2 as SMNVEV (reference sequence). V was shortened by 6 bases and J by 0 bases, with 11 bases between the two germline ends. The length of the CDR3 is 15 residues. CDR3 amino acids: CASRRKPATNEKLFF. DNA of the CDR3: TGTGCCAGCAGACGCAAGCCAGCAACTAATGAAAAACTGTTTTTT.

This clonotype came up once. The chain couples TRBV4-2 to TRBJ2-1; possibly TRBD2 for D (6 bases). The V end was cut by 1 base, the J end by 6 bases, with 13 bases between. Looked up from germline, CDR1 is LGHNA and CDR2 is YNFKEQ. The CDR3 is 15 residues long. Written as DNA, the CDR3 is TGTGCCAGCAGCCAAGGACCTCTAGCGCCCAATGAGCAGTTCTTC. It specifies CASSQGPLAPNEQFF.

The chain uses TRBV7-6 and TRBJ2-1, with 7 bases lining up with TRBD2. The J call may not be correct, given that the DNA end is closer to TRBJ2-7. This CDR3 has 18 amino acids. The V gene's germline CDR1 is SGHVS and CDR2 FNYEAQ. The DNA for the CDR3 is TGTGCCAGCAGCGCCCGGGTTTTCGGAGCGGGACGGTACAATGAGCAGTACTTC. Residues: CASSARVFGAGRYNEQYF.

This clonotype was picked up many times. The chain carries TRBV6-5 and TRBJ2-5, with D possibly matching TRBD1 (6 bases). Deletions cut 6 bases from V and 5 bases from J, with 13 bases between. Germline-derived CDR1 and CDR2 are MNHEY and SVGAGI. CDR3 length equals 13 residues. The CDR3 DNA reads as TGTGCCAGCAGCGAACAGGGATCCGAGACCCAGTACTTC. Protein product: CASSEQGSETQYF.

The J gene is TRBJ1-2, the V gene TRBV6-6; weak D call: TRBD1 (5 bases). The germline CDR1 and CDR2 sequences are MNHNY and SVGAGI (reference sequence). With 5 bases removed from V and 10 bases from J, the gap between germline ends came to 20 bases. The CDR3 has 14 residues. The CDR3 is CASSAPAGWSDYTF. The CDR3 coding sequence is TGTGCCAGCAGTGCACCAGCAGGGTGGAGTGACTACACCTTC.